This TCR beta chain appears in the sequencing data of a study of human T cells and chemical hapten exposure. About the research overall: Diphenylcyclopropenone doses were given weekly to the scalps of patients across the approximately 25-week study.

This sample's time point: patch test 1, 2 weeks after DPC sensitization. Noted treatment: therapeutic diphenylcyclopropenone sensitization with weekly scalp DPC. Extraction of total RNA was performed on unfractionated whole blood. TCRdb passed the RACE reads through MiXCR, listing each CDR3 protein once. Of about 52,000 distinct CDR3 sequences in the sample, around 10% were seen once. The CDR3 is made up of 17 amino acids. Broader study findings: There was no change with DPC sensitization in TCRs above 1 in 1000 frequency. Clustering by CDR3 similarity yielded significantly more large clusters from expanded TCRs than controls.

This clonotype occurred a few times. As yet, its antigen is unknown. This receptor was identified in a woman aged 40 to 49 with alopecia areata. Some clones in this sample may be carry-over from other donors' samples. Material: whole blood, obtained in connection with sensitization to the hapten diphenylcyclopropenone (DPC). The J gene is TRBJ2-1, the V gene TRBV1. TRBV1 constitutes a pseudogene. In DNA, the CDR3 is TGCACCAGCAGCCAAGACCCTTCGATTGCTTCATACAATGAGCAGTTCTTC. Its translation: CTSSQDPSIASYNEQFF.